This is a list of T cell receptor beta chains from one sample in a study of cytomegalovirus exposure and HLA in healthy donors. The method was immunoSEQ multiplex PCR; TCRdb's version includes in-frame clones alone and lacks a portion of them. Found here are about 67,000 clones; the top ten clones hold 4% to 5.5%. Sequenced input: PBMCs. All receptors derive from a man under 40 in good health and CMV-seropositive. CDR3s include the opening cysteine and the closing phenylalanine or tryptophan. The order of the fields is D gene, clone size, V gene, J gene, CDR3 DNA, CDR3 protein. D genes are given only for firm matches. The size field is filled for only some rows; it gives once, few, many or a size class.

d_gene: TRBD1; abundance: .; v_gene: TRBV13; j_gene: TRBJ2-7; CDR3nt: TGTGCCAGCAGCTTAGCCTGGGACAGAGATTACGAGCAGTACTTC; CDR3aa: CASSLAWDRDYEQYF
d_gene: TRBD1; abundance: .; v_gene: TRBV2; j_gene: TRBJ1-1; CDR3nt: TGTGCCAGCAGTGCTAACAGGGGTGAAGGCACTGAAGCTTTCTTT; CDR3aa: CASSANRGEGTEAFF
d_gene: TRBD1; abundance: .; v_gene: TRBV9; j_gene: TRBJ1-2; CDR3nt: TGTGCCAGCAGCGGCTCCGGGACAGATAGTAACTATGGCTACACCTTC; CDR3aa: CASSGSGTDSNYGYTF
d_gene: .; abundance: .; v_gene: TRBV12-5; j_gene: TRBJ2-5; CDR3nt: TGTGCTAGTGGTTTGGTGGGAGGGACCCAGTACTTC; CDR3aa: CASGLVGGTQYF
d_gene: TRBD2; abundance: .; v_gene: TRBV4-2; j_gene: TRBJ2-3; CDR3nt: TGTGCCAGCAGCCAAGCCGGGACTAGCGGAGAAACAGATACGCAGTATTTT; CDR3aa: CASSQAGTSGETDTQYF
d_gene: .; abundance: medium-sized; v_gene: TRBV6-1; j_gene: TRBJ1-1; CDR3nt: TGTGCCAGCAGTGAAGCGGGACACCTGAACACTGAAGCTTTCTTT; CDR3aa: CASSEAGHLNTEAFF
d_gene: TRBD2; abundance: .; v_gene: TRBV6-1; j_gene: TRBJ2-3; CDR3nt: TGTGCCAGCAGTGAGCTCGGGGGGGGCACAGATACGCAGTATTTT; CDR3aa: CASSELGGGTDTQYF
d_gene: .; abundance: .; v_gene: TRBV2; j_gene: TRBJ2-1; CDR3nt: TGTGCCAGCAGTGAAGCCCTCGTTGGGGCGAATGAGCAGTTCTTC; CDR3aa: CASSEALVGANEQFF
d_gene: TRBD1; abundance: .; v_gene: TRBV6-1; j_gene: TRBJ1-2; CDR3nt: TGTGCCAGCACCACGGGACAGGGTGATGGCTACACCTTC; CDR3aa: CASTTGQGDGYTF
d_gene: .; abundance: .; v_gene: TRBV6-1; j_gene: TRBJ1-5; CDR3nt: TGTGCCAGCAGTGATGTGGGTCGGGGCAATCAGCCCCAGCATTTT; CDR3aa: CASSDVGRGNQPQHF
d_gene: TRBD2; abundance: .; v_gene: TRBV19; j_gene: TRBJ2-6; CDR3nt: TGTGCCAGTAGTAAGGGGAGGGCTGGGGCCAACGTCCTGACTTTC; CDR3aa: CASSKGRAGANVLTF
d_gene: TRBD2; abundance: .; v_gene: TRBV6-5; j_gene: TRBJ2-7; CDR3nt: TGTGCCAGCAGGCCCGGGGGGTTCTCCTACGAGCAGTACTTC; CDR3aa: CASRPGGFSYEQYF
d_gene: .; abundance: .; v_gene: TRBV9; j_gene: TRBJ2-7; CDR3nt: TGTGCCAGCAGCGCTCAGGGGAACGAGCAGTACTTC; CDR3aa: CASSAQGNEQYF
d_gene: .; abundance: .; v_gene: TRBV30; j_gene: TRBJ2-3; CDR3nt: TGTGCCTGGACCTCTCCACAGGGAATGGCAGATACGCAGTATTTT; CDR3aa: CAWTSPQGMADTQYF
d_gene: .; abundance: .; v_gene: TRBV7-2; j_gene: TRBJ1-5; CDR3nt: TGTGCCAGCAGCTCGCTCGGGCAGCCCCAGCATTTT; CDR3aa: CASSSLGQPQHF
d_gene: .; abundance: .; v_gene: TRBV7-9; j_gene: TRBJ1-6; CDR3nt: TGTGCCAGCAGCTTAGGGAGCTACTATAATTCACCCCTCCACTTT; CDR3aa: CASSLGSYYNSPLHF
d_gene: .; abundance: .; v_gene: TRBV6-5; j_gene: TRBJ2-1; CDR3nt: TGTGCCAGCAGTACAATAGGGGACAATGAGCAGTTCTTC; CDR3aa: CASSTIGDNEQFF
d_gene: TRBD2; abundance: .; v_gene: TRBV5-6; j_gene: TRBJ2-1; CDR3nt: TGTGCCAGCAGCGTTAGCGGGAGCTCCTACAATGAGCAGTTCTTC; CDR3aa: CASSVSGSSYNEQFF
d_gene: .; abundance: .; v_gene: TRBV6-5; j_gene: TRBJ2-7; CDR3nt: TGTGCCAGCTCGGCAGGCCCCTACGAGCAGTACTTC; CDR3aa: CASSAGPYEQYF
d_gene: TRBD1; abundance: .; v_gene: TRBV4-1; j_gene: TRBJ2-2; CDR3nt: TGCGCCAGCAGCTTGACAGGGGGGACCGGGGAGCTGTTTTTT; CDR3aa: CASSLTGGTGELFF
d_gene: TRBD1; abundance: .; v_gene: TRBV12-5; j_gene: TRBJ2-3; CDR3nt: TGTGCTAGTGGCCCAACAGGGGGCACAGATACGCAGTATTTT; CDR3aa: CASGPTGGTDTQYF
d_gene: .; abundance: .; v_gene: TRBV19; j_gene: TRBJ2-7; CDR3nt: TGTGCCAGTAGTATAGGACTTACATACGAGCAGTACTTC; CDR3aa: CASSIGLTYEQYF
d_gene: TRBD2; abundance: .; v_gene: TRBV30; j_gene: TRBJ2-7; CDR3nt: TGTGCCTGGAGTGGATCAGCGGGGTCCTACGAGCAGTACTTC; CDR3aa: CAWSGSAGSYEQYF
d_gene: .; abundance: .; v_gene: TRBV7-9; j_gene: TRBJ1-1; CDR3nt: TGTGCCAGCAGGTCTTTTAACACTGAAGCTTTCTTT; CDR3aa: CASRSFNTEAFF
d_gene: .; abundance: .; v_gene: TRBV9; j_gene: TRBJ1-2; CDR3nt: TGTGCCAGCAGCGTAGCCCCCTCAGATAACTATGGCTACACCTTC; CDR3aa: CASSVAPSDNYGYTF
d_gene: .; abundance: .; v_gene: TRBV11-3; j_gene: TRBJ2-2; CDR3nt: TGTGCCAGCAGCTTAGATCAGAACACCGGGGAGCTGTTTTTT; CDR3aa: CASSLDQNTGELFF
d_gene: TRBD1; abundance: .; v_gene: TRBV7-9; j_gene: TRBJ1-2; CDR3nt: TGTGCCAGCAGCCGGGACAGGAGAGGCTACACCTTC; CDR3aa: CASSRDRRGYTF
d_gene: TRBD1; abundance: .; v_gene: TRBV29-1; j_gene: TRBJ1-1; CDR3nt: TGCAGCGTCCAGGACAGGGGGCAGGTCCCCACTGAAGCTTTCTTT; CDR3aa: CSVQDRGQVPTEAFF
d_gene: TRBD2; abundance: .; v_gene: TRBV27; j_gene: TRBJ2-3; CDR3nt: TGTGCCAGCAGACGGACTAGCGGGGGGTCAGATACGCAGTATTTT; CDR3aa: CASRRTSGGSDTQYF
d_gene: .; abundance: .; v_gene: TRBV18; j_gene: TRBJ2-7; CDR3nt: TGTGCCAGCTCACCGGGCAGGGGGGCCTACGAGCAGTACTTC; CDR3aa: CASSPGRGAYEQYF
d_gene: TRBD1; abundance: .; v_gene: TRBV7-2; j_gene: TRBJ2-2; CDR3nt: TGTGCCAGCAGCCTGGGACAGGGGGCTGATGGGGAGCTGTTTTTT; CDR3aa: CASSLGQGADGELFF
d_gene: TRBD2; abundance: .; v_gene: TRBV19; j_gene: TRBJ2-7; CDR3nt: TGTGCCAGTAGTCCGACTAGCGGGATCCACGAGCAGTACTTC; CDR3aa: CASSPTSGIHEQYF
d_gene: .; abundance: .; v_gene: TRBV5-1; j_gene: TRBJ2-1; CDR3nt: TGCGCCAGCAGCAGCCAGGCAATTCACTCCGACAATGAGCAGTTCTTC; CDR3aa: CASSSQAIHSDNEQFF
d_gene: TRBD1; abundance: .; v_gene: TRBV7-9; j_gene: TRBJ1-2; CDR3nt: TGTGCCAGCAGCGCCACCGGGACAGGGCATGGCTACACCTTC; CDR3aa: CASSATGTGHGYTF
d_gene: .; abundance: .; v_gene: TRBV6-5; j_gene: TRBJ2-1; CDR3nt: TGTGCCAGCGTGCCAGACGCTAGTTACAATGAGCAGTTCTTC; CDR3aa: CASVPDASYNEQFF
d_gene: .; abundance: .; v_gene: TRBV5-1; j_gene: TRBJ1-6; CDR3nt: TGCGCCAGCAGCTTGGGCTCGGCGGGGCTGTCACCCCTCCACTTT; CDR3aa: CASSLGSAGLSPLHF
d_gene: .; abundance: .; v_gene: TRBV5-1; j_gene: TRBJ2-7; CDR3nt: TGCGCCAGCAGCTTGACAGTGTTCTCCTACGAGCAGTACTTC; CDR3aa: CASSLTVFSYEQYF
d_gene: TRBD1; abundance: .; v_gene: TRBV5-1; j_gene: TRBJ1-5; CDR3nt: TGCGCCAGCAGCCCTGGGACAGGGAACCATCAGCCCCAGCATTTT; CDR3aa: CASSPGTGNHQPQHF
d_gene: .; abundance: .; v_gene: TRBV18; j_gene: TRBJ1-5; CDR3nt: TGTGCCAGCTCACTTCACACAGGGTTCGATCAGCCCCAGCATTTT; CDR3aa: CASSLHTGFDQPQHF
d_gene: TRBD2; abundance: .; v_gene: TRBV19; j_gene: TRBJ2-1; CDR3nt: TGTGCCAGTAGTATTCGGGCGGGGGAGGACAATGAGCAGTTCTTC; CDR3aa: CASSIRAGEDNEQFF
d_gene: .; abundance: .; v_gene: TRBV29-1; j_gene: TRBJ1-2; CDR3nt: TGCAGCGTTGAAGAATCCGCTAACTATGGCTACACCTTC; CDR3aa: CSVEESANYGYTF
d_gene: .; abundance: .; v_gene: TRBV18; j_gene: TRBJ2-5; CDR3nt: TGTGCCAGCTCAACGACTAGAGAAGAGACCCAGTACTTC; CDR3aa: CASSTTREETQYF
d_gene: TRBD2; abundance: .; v_gene: TRBV30; j_gene: TRBJ2-1; CDR3nt: TGTGCCTGGAGTTGGACTAGCGCTGACAATGAGCAGTTCTTC; CDR3aa: CAWSWTSADNEQFF
d_gene: TRBD2; abundance: .; v_gene: TRBV7-2; j_gene: TRBJ2-7; CDR3nt: TGTGCCAGCAGCTTAAGAGCGGGGGGGTTCTACGAGCAGTACTTC; CDR3aa: CASSLRAGGFYEQYF
d_gene: TRBD1; abundance: .; v_gene: TRBV11-3; j_gene: TRBJ2-1; CDR3nt: TGTGCCAGCAGCTCCCGCCGGGACAGGAGTATCTTC; CDR3aa: CASSSRRDRSIF